The rows below give T cell receptor beta chains drawn from one sample of a study of cytomegalovirus exposure and HLA in healthy donors. Here immunoSEQ multiplex PCR was the method, and the copy in TCRdb shows in-frame clones only, minus some. The sample consists of 120,000 or so clones, approximately 80% of them appearing once. Sequenced: PBMCs. The receptors were gathered from a middle-aged woman in good health and CMV-seropositive. Each CDR3 is given with its conserved first and last residue. The D gene is left open where the match is weak. The size entry is marked missing in some rows and otherwise reads once, few, many or a size class.

-	TRBV2	TRBJ2-7	-	CASSGGGGEQYF	TGTGCCAGCAGTGGGGGAGGGGGCGAGCAGTACTTC
-	TRBV7-9	TRBJ2-7	-	CASSLDKSYEQYF	TGTGCCAGCAGCTTAGACAAATCCTACGAGCAGTACTTC
TRBD1	TRBV10-3	TRBJ2-4	once	CAISMTGIENIQYF	TGTGCCATCAGCATGACAGGGATTGAAAACATTCAGTACTTC
TRBD1	TRBV29-1	TRBJ1-2	few	CSVEDRKVGQGLGYTF	TGCAGCGTTGAAGATAGAAAAGTGGGACAGGGTTTAGGGTACACCTTC
-	TRBV7-8	TRBJ2-3	-	CASSLSRTTDTQYF	TGTGCCAGCAGCTTATCCAGAACCACAGATACGCAGTATTTT
TRBD2	TRBV4-1	TRBJ2-1	once	CASSQDRGTTVINEQFF	TGCGCCAGCAGCCAAGATCGGGGGACTACCGTGATAAATGAGCAGTTCTTC
-	TRBV7-3	TRBJ2-2	-	CASSLSNPPGELFF	TGTGCCAGCAGCTTAAGTAATCCTCCCGGGGAGCTGTTTTTT
TRBD1	TRBV20-1	TRBJ2-7	-	CSARDRNEQYF	TGCAGTGCTAGGGACAGGAACGAGCAGTACTTC
-	TRBV7-2	TRBJ1-5	few	CASSLWREYSQPQHF	TGTGCCAGCAGCTTATGGAGGGAGTACAGTCAGCCCCAGCATTTT
TRBD2	TRBV5-6	TRBJ2-2	-	CASSAGLAGATNTGELFF	TGTGCCAGCAGCGCGGGACTAGCGGGGGCGACGAACACCGGGGAGCTGTTTTTT
-	TRBV25-1	TRBJ2-3	-	CASSSMTGTDTQYF	TGTGCCAGCAGTTCAATGACAGGCACAGATACGCAGTATTTT
TRBD1	TRBV7-9	TRBJ1-2	few	CASSFGGGQGASGYTF	TGTGCCAGCAGCTTCGGGGGAGGACAGGGGGCCAGTGGCTACACCTTC
TRBD1	TRBV5-1	TRBJ2-5	-	CASAGTGGRETQYF	TGCGCCAGCGCCGGGACAGGGGGGCGAGAGACCCAGTACTTC
TRBD1	TRBV5-1	TRBJ2-7	-	CASSLPRQGSSYEQYF	TGCGCCAGCAGCCTACCGAGACAGGGGAGCTCCTACGAGCAGTACTTC
TRBD1	TRBV30	TRBJ2-7	once	CAWPGGDYEQYF	TGTGCCTGGCCAGGGGGAGACTACGAGCAGTACTTC
-	TRBV6-5	TRBJ2-7	-	CASSPRTDNSYEQYF	TGTGCCAGCAGCCCTAGGACAGACAACTCCTACGAGCAGTACTTC
-	TRBV27	TRBJ1-6	-	CASSLEAGPSYNSPLHF	TGTGCCAGCAGTTTAGAGGCGGGACCCTCCTATAATTCACCCCTCCACTTT
-	TRBV19	TRBJ1-5	-	CAGGYSNQPQHF	TGTGCAGGGGGATATAGCAATCAGCCCCAGCATTTT
TRBD1	TRBV29-1	TRBJ2-3	-	CTQGDRGLTDTQYF	TGCACCCAAGGGGACAGGGGACTCACAGATACGCAGTATTTT
-	TRBV2	TRBJ2-5	-	CASSARRGGAEETQYF	TGTGCCAGCAGTGCGAGGCGTGGCGGGGCCGAAGAGACCCAGTACTTC
-	TRBV30	TRBJ2-6	-	CAWSAERSGANVLTF	TGTGCCTGGAGTGCGGAGCGCTCTGGGGCCAACGTCCTGACTTTC
TRBD2	TRBV19	TRBJ2-1	-	CASSMQNSGGAFYNEQFF	TGTGCCAGTAGTATGCAAAATAGCGGGGGGGCCTTCTACAATGAGCAGTTCTTC
TRBD2	TRBV4-1	TRBJ2-3	-	CASSHPGRLAGGRDTQYF	TGCGCCAGCAGCCACCCGGGGAGACTAGCGGGGGGCCGGGATACGCAGTATTTT
-	TRBV7-9	TRBJ2-3	-	CASNVGERTDTQYF	TGTGCCAGCAACGTTGGAGAGCGCACAGATACGCAGTATTTT
TRBD2	TRBV7-2	TRBJ2-5	-	CASSLDRGGTETQYF	TGTGCCAGCAGCTTAGATCGGGGGGGCACCGAGACCCAGTACTTC
-	TRBV30	TRBJ1-5	-	CAWSVQGPWQPQHF	TGTGCCTGGAGTGTACAGGGCCCTTGGCAGCCCCAGCATTTT
TRBD2	TRBV7-2	TRBJ2-7	few	CASSSAGGYEQYF	TGTGCCAGCAGCTCAGCGGGAGGGTACGAGCAGTACTTC
TRBD2	TRBV25-1	TRBJ2-1	-	CASSGTSGDDEQFF	TGTGCCAGCAGTGGGACTAGCGGGGATGATGAGCAGTTCTTC
TRBD2	TRBV20-1	TRBJ2-7	-	CSARTAGERPF	TGCAGTGCTAGAACAGCGGGAGAAAGACCATTC
TRBD2	TRBV2	TRBJ2-3	-	CASPGGGTQYF	TGTGCCAGCCCCGGGGGGGGTACGCAGTATTTT
TRBD1	TRBV5-4	TRBJ1-2	few	CASSLGQGDGYTF	TGTGCCAGCAGCTTGGGACAGGGGGATGGCTACACCTTC
-	TRBV15	TRBJ1-1	-	CATSRGGEDTEAFF	TGTGCCACCAGCAGAGGGGGCGAGGACACTGAAGCTTTCTTT
TRBD2	TRBV30	TRBJ2-5	-	CAWRAGVETQYF	TGTGCCTGGAGGGCGGGAGTGGAGACCCAGTACTTC
-	TRBV2	TRBJ2-3	-	CASSEDRLLDTQYF	TGTGCCAGCAGTGAAGATCGACTGCTGGATACGCAGTATTTT
-	TRBV5-1	TRBJ1-2	-	CASSATGRGNYGYTF	TGCGCCAGCAGCGCTACAGGGAGGGGTAACTATGGCTACACCTTC
TRBD2	TRBV5-1	TRBJ2-6	few	CASKRGSTGANVLTF	TGCGCCAGCAAGCGGGGAAGCACTGGGGCCAACGTCCTGACTTTC
TRBD1	TRBV7-3	TRBJ2-1	-	CASSSRQGRYFF	TGTGCCAGCAGCTCCAGACAGGGTCGTTATTTCTTC
TRBD1	TRBV4-1	TRBJ1-2	-	CASSQVTGDVDGYTF	TGCGCCAGCAGCCAAGTGACAGGGGACGTCGATGGCTACACCTTC
TRBD2	TRBV5-1	TRBJ2-1	-	CASSLPSGSHNEQFF	TGCGCCAGCAGCTTGCCCAGCGGGAGCCACAATGAGCAGTTCTTC
-	TRBV2	TRBJ2-5	-	CASSPAETQYF	TGTGCCAGCAGCCCAGCGGAGACCCAGTACTTC
-	TRBV19	TRBJ2-2	-	CASSTGAYYTGELFF	TGTGCCAGTAGTACAGGGGCTTACTACACCGGGGAGCTGTTTTTT
-	TRBV7-2	TRBJ2-1	-	CASSPRVNSEQFF	TGTGCCAGCAGCCCTCGAGTGAATAGTGAGCAGTTCTTC
TRBD2	TRBV13	TRBJ2-1	-	CASSSGTSGPREQFF	TGTGCCAGCAGCTCCGGGACTAGCGGTCCGAGGGAGCAGTTCTTC
TRBD2	TRBV5-6	TRBJ2-1	-	CASRTSGSHEQFF	TGTGCCAGTCGGACTAGCGGGAGCCATGAGCAGTTCTTC
TRBD1	TRBV23-1	TRBJ1-6	few	CASSQSMGQGISYNSPLHF	TGCGCCAGCAGTCAATCAATGGGACAGGGGATCTCCTATAATTCACCCCTCCACTTT
TRBD1	TRBV6-5	TRBJ1-5	once	CASSNQGARQPQHF	TGTGCCAGCAGTAACCAGGGGGCACGGCAGCCCCAGCATTTT
-	TRBV15	TRBJ1-2	-	CATSSLERAGRYGYTF	TGTGCCACCAGCAGCCTCGAGAGGGCAGGACGCTATGGCTACACCTTC
TRBD2	TRBV27	TRBJ2-5	-	CASSPEGLGGKKTQYF	TGTGCCAGCAGTCCCGAGGGACTCGGGGGGAAGAAGACCCAGTACTTC
-	TRBV4-2	TRBJ2-7	-	CASSQGTGLAAYEQYF	TGTGCCAGCAGCCAAGGTACCGGATTAGCGGCCTACGAGCAGTACTTC
-	TRBV7-8	TRBJ2-2	-	CASSLGQGSTGELFF	TGTGCCAGCAGCTTAGGCCAGGGGAGTACCGGGGAGCTGTTTTTT
TRBD2	TRBV7-2	TRBJ2-1	-	CASSSGTSGLPGPYNEQFF	TGTGCCAGCAGCTCCGGGACTAGCGGCCTCCCTGGGCCCTACAATGAGCAGTTCTTC
-	TRBV12-5	TRBJ1-6	-	CASGSDRFGLRTYNSPLHF	TGTGCTAGTGGTTCCGACCGTTTCGGGTTGAGGACCTATAATTCACCCCTCCACTTT
-	TRBV5-1	TRBJ1-2	-	CASSLDTRQSYYGYTF	TGCGCCAGCAGCTTGGACACCCGACAGTCATACTATGGCTACACCTTC
-	TRBV29-1	TRBJ2-3	-	CSVATGGTDTQYF	TGCAGCGTGGCGACGGGGGGCACAGATACGCAGTATTTT
TRBD1	TRBV4-2	TRBJ2-5	-	CASSLGTGQETQYF	TGTGCCAGCAGCCTGGGGACAGGCCAAGAGACCCAGTACTTC
TRBD2	TRBV30	TRBJ2-1	-	CAWSDGAGVNLFF	TGTGCCTGGAGCGATGGGGCGGGAGTTAACCTGTTCTTC